This T cell receptor (beta chain) was documented in a study of OX40 agonist ivuxolimab in advanced cancers. The CDR3 is 15 residues long. Germline loops: CDR1 LNHNV, CDR2 YYDKDF (reference sequence). J was trimmed by 10 bases and V by 1 base; bases with no gene match: 7. Measured with immunoSEQ multiplex PCR; TCRdb has only the in-frame clones, and not every one. The repertoire includes about 89,000 clones, 85% to 95% of them detected once, and around 0.28% sits in the top ten. The chain combines TRBV15 with TRBJ1-4; 9 bases map to TRBD1. The receptor's source is an adult with an advanced solid tumor such as melanoma, head and neck, liver or kidney cancer. Sequences were derived from CD4+ or CD8+ T cells sorted from blood, sampled in a trial of the OX40 agonist ivuxolimab. CDR3 sequence reads: CATSRGDRDDGKLFF. Written as DNA, the CDR3 is TGTGCCACCAGCAGAGGGGACAGGGACGACGGAAAACTGTTTTTT.